The present TCR beta chain was sequenced within a study of somatic mutations in cytotoxic T cells in rheumatoid arthritis. Study at large: Patient blood, which was peripheral blood collected as 30 ml EDTA, was drawn right after diagnosis and before any treatment started. Points from the study as a whole: The modest underrepresentation of TRBV07 observed in rheumatoid arthritis patients was not subjected to multiple-comparison adjustment.

V dropped 3 bases and J dropped 0; count of bases not matched to a gene: 4. In germline, CDR1 is GTSNPN, CDR2 SVGIG (reference sequence). The CDR3 totals 15 residues. Sequencing used immunoSEQ multiplex PCR; TCRdb keeps in-frame clones, though not all of them. Here the sample spans roughly 20,000 clones, around four fifths being singletons. Note on this clone: Its antigen is undetermined.

The sequence derives from an adult with rheumatoid arthritis. The V and J genes are TRBV30 and TRBJ1-3, with TRBD1 matching over 8 bases. The specimen was CD8+ T cells sorted from blood. The CDR3, as DNA: TGTGCCTGGAGGGCAGGGGGCCGCTCTGGAAACACCATATATTTT. Its translation is CAWRAGGRSGNTIYF.